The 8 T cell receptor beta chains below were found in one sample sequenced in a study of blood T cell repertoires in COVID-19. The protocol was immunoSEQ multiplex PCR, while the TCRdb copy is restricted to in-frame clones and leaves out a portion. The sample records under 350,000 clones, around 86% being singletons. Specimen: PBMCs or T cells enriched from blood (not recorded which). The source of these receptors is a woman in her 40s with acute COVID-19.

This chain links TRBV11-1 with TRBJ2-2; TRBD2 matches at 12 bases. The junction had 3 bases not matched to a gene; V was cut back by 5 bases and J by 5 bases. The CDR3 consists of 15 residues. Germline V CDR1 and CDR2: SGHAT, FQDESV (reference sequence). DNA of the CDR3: TGTGCCAGCAGCCGGGGGACTAGCGGGACCGGGGAGCTGTTTTTT. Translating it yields CASSRGTSGTGELFF.

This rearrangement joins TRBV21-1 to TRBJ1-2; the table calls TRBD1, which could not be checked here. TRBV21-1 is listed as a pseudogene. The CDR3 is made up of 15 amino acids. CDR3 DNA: TGTGCCAGCAGCACCGGGACAGATAAGAACTATGGCTACACCTTC. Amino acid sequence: CASSTGTDKNYGYTF.

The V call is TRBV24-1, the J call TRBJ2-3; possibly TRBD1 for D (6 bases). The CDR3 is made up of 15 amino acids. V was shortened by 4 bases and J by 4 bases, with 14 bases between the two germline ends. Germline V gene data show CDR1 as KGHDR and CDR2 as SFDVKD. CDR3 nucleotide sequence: TGTGCCACCAGTGACTGGGACAAGGAACCAGATACGCAGTATTTT. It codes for CATSDWDKEPDTQYF.

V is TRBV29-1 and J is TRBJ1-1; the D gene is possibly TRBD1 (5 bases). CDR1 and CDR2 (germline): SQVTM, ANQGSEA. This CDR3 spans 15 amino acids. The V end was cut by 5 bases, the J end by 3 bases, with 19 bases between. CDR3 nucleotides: TGCAGCGTTCAACGGGACTCCGGAGGGGACACTGAAGCTTTCTTT. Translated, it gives CSVQRDSGGDTEAFF. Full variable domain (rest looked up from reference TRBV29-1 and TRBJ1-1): SAVISQKPSRDICQRGTSLTIQCQVDSQVTMMFWYRQQPGQSLTLIATANQGSEATYESGFVIDKFPISRPNLTFSTLTVSNMSPEDSSIYLCSVQRDSGGDTEAFFGQGTRLTVV.

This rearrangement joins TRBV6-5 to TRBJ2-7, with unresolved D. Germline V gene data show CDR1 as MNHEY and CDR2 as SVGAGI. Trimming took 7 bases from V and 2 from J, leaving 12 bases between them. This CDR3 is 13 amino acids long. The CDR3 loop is CASTPGGAYEQYF. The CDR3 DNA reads TGTGCCAGCACCCCCGGCGGAGCCTACGAGCAGTACTTC.

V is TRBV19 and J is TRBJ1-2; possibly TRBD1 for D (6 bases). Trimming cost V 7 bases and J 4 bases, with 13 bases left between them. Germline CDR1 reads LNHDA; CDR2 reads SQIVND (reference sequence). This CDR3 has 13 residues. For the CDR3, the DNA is TGTGCCAGTATGACAGGAGAGAGCTATGGCTACACCTTC. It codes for CASMTGESYGYTF.

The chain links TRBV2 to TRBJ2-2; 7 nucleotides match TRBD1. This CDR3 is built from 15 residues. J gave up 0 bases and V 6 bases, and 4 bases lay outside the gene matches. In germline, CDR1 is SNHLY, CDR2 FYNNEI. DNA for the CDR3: TGTGCCAGCAGGACAGGGACCGCGAACACCGGGGAGCTGTTTTTT. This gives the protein CASRTGTANTGELFF.

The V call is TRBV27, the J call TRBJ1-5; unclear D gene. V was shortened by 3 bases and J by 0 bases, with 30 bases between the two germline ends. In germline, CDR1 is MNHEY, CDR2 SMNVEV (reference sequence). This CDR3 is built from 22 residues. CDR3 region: CASSLYAKTLKSPLHSNQPQHF. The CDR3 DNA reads TGTGCCAGCAGTTTGTACGCAAAAACTCTGAAAAGTCCCCTCCATAGCAATCAGCCCCAGCATTTT.